Sequencing of this T cell receptor (beta chain) was carried out in a study of T cell responses to AZD1222 COVID-19 vaccine. Overall study results and limits: Donor demographics were predominantly white British with a female majority; clonal diversity may be underestimated.

The germline gives CDR1 MDHEN, CDR2 SYDVKM. V lost 1 base to trimming and J lost 3 bases, with 4 bases between them. The CDR3 is 12 residues long. Comments on this clone: What it binds is unknown.

Here immunoSEQ multiplex PCR was the method, and the copy in TCRdb shows in-frame clones only, minus some. The table records 90,000 or so clones, 86% of them present only once. This clonotype originated in an adult in good health. Source: peripheral blood, taken on day 0 of AZD1222 vaccination. This chain joins TRBV28 and TRBJ2-7; the D is unclear. DNA for the CDR3: TGTGCCAGCAGTTTATTTAGCTACGAGCAGTACTTC. This sequence encodes CASSLFSYEQYF.